The next 26 T cell receptor beta chains were all read from a single sample in a study of tumor and adjacent non-tumor tissue in lung cancer. No cell sorting was done before RNA was extracted from the tissue. More than 3 cm separated this lung sample from the edge of the tumor. TCRbeta libraries were built with three rounds of nested PCR, modified from ARM-PCR. TCRdb passed the multiplex PCR reads through MiXCR, listing each CDR3 protein once. The data hold 40,000 to 45,000 distinct CDR3 sequences, with roughly three fifths observed a single time. The sample taken for sequencing was distant non-tumor lung tissue. The receptors were sampled from a woman in her forties with non-small cell lung cancer.

The table lists this clonotype with many counts. The DNA of the CDR3 is TGTGCCAGCAGCTTAGGTGATTCCCCAAGACAACTGTTTTTT. It is translated as CASSLGDSPRQLFF. The J gene is TRBJ1-4, the V gene TRBV7-8; D is unclear. Trimming stripped 1 base from V and 12 bases from J, with 15 bases between. Germline V gene data show CDR1 as SGHVS and CDR2 as FQNEAQ. This CDR3 contains 14 residues.

The table lists this clonotype with a few counts. A read error is possible here, since a much larger clone lies one base away. The chain has TRBV6-5 and TRBJ2-2, with D unresolved. The CDR3 has 16 amino acids. The germline V gene has CDR1 MNHEY and CDR2 SVGAGI. With 7 bases removed from V and 0 bases from J, the gap between germline ends came to 15 bases. CDR3 coding DNA: TGTGCCAGCAATCGAAGGCCCACCGCGAACACCGGGGAGCTGTTTTTT. This codes for CASNRRPTANTGELFF.

As to this clonotype: One end of the junction is discordant with germline, which a read error may explain. The chain couples TRBV4-1 to TRBJ2-7; TRBD2 matches at 11 bases. The CDR3 loop spans 16 amino acids. Germline CDR1 is MGHRA and CDR2 is YSYEKL. CDR3 loop: CASSQAGTSGSYVQYF. CDR3 coding DNA: TGTGCCAGCAGCCAAGCCGGGACTAGCGGCTCCTACGTGCAGTACTTC.

This chain joins TRBV11-2 and TRBJ1-3, with TRBD1 identical over 7 bases. Germline V gene data show CDR1 as SGHAT and CDR2 as FQNNGV. CDR3 length: 15 amino acids. V lost 8 bases to trimming and J lost 6 bases; unmatched junction nucleotides: 13. CDR3 sequence: CASGSRQGHENTIYF. The CDR3, as DNA: TGTGCCAGCGGCAGCCGACAGGGACATGAAAACACCATATATTTT.

The genes are TRBV6-1 and TRBJ2-7; D perhaps matches TRBD1 (6 bases). CDR3 length equals 13 residues. The germline V gene has CDR1 MNHNS and CDR2 SASEGT. This CDR3 is CTGGKGGVHEQYF. CDR3 nucleotides: TGTACCGGCGGTAAAGGGGGTGTCCACGAGCAGTACTTC.

Comments on this clonotype: Given the absence of the conserved phenylalanine or tryptophan at the CDR3 end, a read error is likely. V usage is TRBV5-4 and J usage is TRBJ2-1, with 9 positions matching TRBD1. Germline V lookup: CDR1 SGHNT, CDR2 YYREEE (reference sequence). This CDR3 is 14 amino acids long. V shed 3 bases, J shed 6 bases, and the junction held 4 bases outside the gene matches. The CDR3 sequence: CASSSGTGTNEQFI. DNA for the CDR3: TGTGCCAGCAGCTCCGGGACAGGGACCAATGAGCAGTTCATC.

A remark on this clonotype: One end of the junction varies from germline; a read error may be responsible. The rearrangement links TRBV11-2 to TRBJ2-1; TRBD2 aligns across 8 bases. CDR3 size: 14 residues. Germline-derived CDR1 and CDR2 are SGHAT and FQNNGV. CDR3 bases: TGTGCTAGCAACTTAAGCGGGGGCTACAATAAGCAGTTCTTC. Translation: CASNLSGGYNKQFF. Filled out from reference TRBV11-2 and TRBJ2-1, the complete variable domain reads EAGVAQSPRYKIIEKRQSVAFWCNPISGHATLYWYQQILGQGPKLLIQFQNNGVVDDSQLPKDRFSAERLKGVDSTLKIQPAKLEDSAVYLCASNLSGGYNKQFFGPGTRLTVL.

The chain links TRBV28 to TRBJ2-1; 10 bases fit TRBD1. In germline, CDR1 is MDHEN, CDR2 SYDVKM. V shed 5 bases, J shed 0 bases, and the junction held 16 bases outside the gene matches. This CDR3 spans 20 amino acids. The CDR3 spells CASSPLDRGARGDSYNEQFF. In DNA form, the CDR3 reads TGTGCCAGCAGTCCACTGGACAGGGGGGCCCGGGGGGACTCCTACAATGAGCAGTTCTTC. Together with reference TRBV28 and TRBJ2-1, the CDR3 gives the full variable domain: DVKVTQSSRYLVKRTGEKVFLECVQDMDHENMFWYRQDPGLGLRLIYFSYDVKMKEKGDIPEGYSVSREKKERFSLILESASTNQTSMYLCASSPLDRGARGDSYNEQFFGPGTRLTVL.

This clonotype was counted at least ten times. The V call is TRBV13, the J call TRBJ2-3; 8 bases align to TRBD2. Per germline, CDR1 PRHDT and CDR2 FYEKMQ (reference sequence). The V and J ends lost 10 bases and 0 bases, in that order; junction bases with no gene match: 3. The CDR3 consists of 13 residues. The CDR3 region is CATGRASTDTQYF. CDR3 coding DNA: TGTGCCACCGGGAGGGCAAGCACAGATACGCAGTATTTT.

A remark on this clonotype: The junction departs from germline at one end; a sequencing error may be responsible. The chain combines TRBV12-3 or TRBV12-4 with TRBJ1-5; D is unclear. The CDR3 is 14 residues long. The CDR3: CASSSLGLNKPQHF. The DNA of the CDR3 is TGTGCCAGTAGTTCCCTAGGCCTCAATAAGCCCCAGCATTTT.

A word on this clonotype: One junction end disagrees with the germline gene, perhaps due to a read error. The chain carries TRBV11-2 and TRBJ1-6; 8 bases are shared with TRBD1. This CDR3 comprises 13 residues. Looked up from germline, CDR1 is SGHAT and CDR2 is FQNNGV. The CDR3 sequence is CASRDRDNSPLLF. The CDR3 DNA follows: TGTGCCAGCAGGGACAGGGACAATTCACCCCTCCTCTTT.

A note on this clonotype: Being one base from a much bigger clone, this may be a read error. This chain joins TRBV6-6 and TRBJ1-2; the D is unclear. Germline V CDR1 and CDR2: MNHNY, SVGAGI (reference sequence). This CDR3 has 13 amino acids. The CDR3 here is CASSYDDTYGHTF. The CDR3, as DNA: TGTGCCAGCAGTTACGATGACACCTATGGCCACACCTTC.

The chain employs TRBV10-2 and TRBJ1-5; D is possibly TRBD1 (5 bases). Germline assignment: CDR1 WSHSY and CDR2 SAAADI. The V gene lost 4 bases and the J gene lost 9 bases, with 13 bases spanning the gap. CDR3 length equals 13 residues. This CDR3 reads CASSGLGDRPQHF. The CDR3 DNA is TGCGCCAGCAGTGGGTTAGGGGATCGGCCCCAGCATTTT.

Comment on this clonotype: One end of the junction fails to match germline, which may point to a read error. The genes are TRBV4-1 and TRBJ2-3; 8 bases match TRBD2. This CDR3 comprises 19 residues. Per germline, CDR1 MGHRA and CDR2 YSYEKL. CDR3 protein: CTSSHPGLEGGPFRNTQYF. The CDR3 nucleotides read TGCACCAGCAGCCACCCGGGACTAGAGGGGGGTCCATTCCGGAATACGCAGTATTTT.

On this clonotype: This clone may be a read error of a much larger clone one base away. The V call is TRBV29-1, the J call TRBJ1-1, with D perhaps TRBD1 (6 bases). The germline gives CDR1 SQVTM, CDR2 ANQGSEA. The CDR3 covers 12 residues. The CDR3 is CSIEGVGPEAFF. The DNA of the CDR3 is TGCAGCATTGAGGGGGTGGGACCTGAAGCTTTCTTT.

In regard to this clonotype: Germline is not matched at one junction end, which may reflect a read error. V usage is TRBV29-1 and J usage is TRBJ2-7; 7 nucleotides align to TRBD2. Per the germline V gene, CDR1 is SQVTM and CDR2 is ANQGSEA. This CDR3 is 13 amino acids long. Written as DNA, the CDR3 is TGTAGCGTTGAGAATAGCGGGTCCTACAAGCAGTACTTC. Translation gives CSVENSGSYKQYF.

About this clonotype itself: Mismatch with germline at one junction end may stem from a read error. The CDR3 reads CASSLDPRWLEQYF. CDR3 bases: TGTGCCAGCAGCTTGGACCCGCGGTGGTTAGAGCAATACTTC. This chain links TRBV5-4 with TRBJ2-7; D not certain. CDR1 is SGHNT, CDR2 YYREEE, per germline (reference sequence). CDR3 length equals 14 residues. Combining the CDR3 with reference TRBV5-4 and TRBJ2-7 gives the whole variable domain ETGVTQSPTHLIKTRGQQVTLRCSSQSGHNTVSWYQQALGQGPQFIFQYYREEENGRGNFPPRFSGLQFPNYSSELNVNALELDDSALYLCASSLDPRWLEQYFGPGTRLTVT.

With respect to this clonotype: One base away lies a much larger clone, so this may be a sequencing read error. The genes are TRBV2 and TRBJ2-4; no clear D. The germline V gene encodes CDR1 SNHLY and CDR2 FYNNEI. CDR3 length: 13 residues. The V and J ends lost 8 bases and 6 bases respectively, with 14 bases between them. The CDR3 loop reads CASEGLSGNIQYF. In DNA, the CDR3 is TGTGCCAGCGAAGGCCTATCAGGAAACATTCAGTACTTC.

As regards this clonotype: The junction departs from the called germline gene at one end, perhaps through a read error. V and J are TRBV6-5 and TRBJ1-1; D remains unclear. From germline, CDR1 is MNHEY and CDR2 SVGAGI. The CDR3 consists of 13 residues. This chain's CDR3 is CASNNGPAQEALF. The CDR3 nucleotides read TGTGCCAGCAACAATGGGCCAGCTCAAGAAGCTCTTTTT.

This clonotype is a singleton in its sample. A much larger clone lies a single base off, so this may be a read error. The rearrangement links TRBV20-1 to TRBJ2-7, with D maybe TRBD1 (6 bases). This CDR3 comprises 13 residues. V was shortened by 5 bases and J by 3 bases, with 14 bases between the two germline ends. Germline CDR1 DFQATT, CDR2 SNEGSKA (reference sequence). CDR3 in amino acids: CSAPVRGNYEQYF. The CDR3, as DNA: TGCAGTGCTCCTGTTAGGGGGAACTACGAGCAGTACTTC.

Concerning this clonotype itself: A read error may produce the germline difference seen at one junction end. V usage is TRBV5-6 and J usage is TRBJ2-5, with 8 positions matching TRBD2. Germline CDR1 SGHDT, CDR2 YYEEEE. This CDR3 comprises 14 residues. The chain's CDR3 is CAGSFWTSTETQYF. The CDR3 DNA follows: TGTGCCGGCAGCTTCTGGACTAGCACGGAGACCCAGTACTTC.

This clonotype was seen many times. The chain is built from TRBV11-2 and TRBJ2-5, with D tentatively TRBD2 (6 bases). There are 12 residues in the CDR3. V gave up 4 bases and J gave up 6 bases, with 9 bases separating them. The germline CDR1 and CDR2 sequences are SGHAT and FQNNGV. The CDR3 sequence: CASSSEGKTQYF. The CDR3 DNA sequence: TGTGCCAGCAGCTCGGAGGGAAAGACCCAGTACTTC. The variable domain in full, completed from reference TRBV11-2 and TRBJ2-5, reads EAGVAQSPRYKIIEKRQSVAFWCNPISGHATLYWYQQILGQGPKLLIQFQNNGVVDDSQLPKDRFSAERLKGVDSTLKIQPAKLEDSAVYLCASSSEGKTQYFGPGTRLLVL.

For this clonotype: Given the absence of the conserved phenylalanine or tryptophan at the CDR3 end, a read error is likely. CDR3 amino acids: CASSLEKVRGYTGELFS. Written as DNA, the CDR3 is TGCGCCAGCAGCTTGGAGAAGGTACGGGGATACACCGGGGAGCTGTTTTCT. This rearrangement joins TRBV5-1 to TRBJ2-2; TRBD2 might be the D (5 bases). V was pared by 0 bases and J by 3 bases, with 15 bases between. The CDR3 runs to 17 residues. Looked up from germline, CDR1 is SGHRS and CDR2 is YFSETQ.

This clonotype is labeled medium-sized. The chain combines TRBV20-1 with TRBJ2-7, with D maybe TRBD1 (6 bases). CDR3 length: 14 residues. V lost 3 bases and J 3 bases, leaving 15 bases between the germline ends. Germline V gene lookup returns CDR1 DFQATT and CDR2 SNEGSKA (reference sequence). The DNA for the CDR3 is TGCAGTGCTAGTGCCTGGCAGGGGAACTACGAGCAGTACTTC. Amino acid sequence: CSASAWQGNYEQYF.

About this clonotype itself: A read error may account for a junction end that differs from germline. The rearrangement uses TRBV5-1 and TRBJ2-2, with D perhaps TRBD2 (5 bases). The germline gives CDR1 SGHRS, CDR2 YFSETQ. This CDR3 comprises 16 residues. CDR3 in amino acids: CASSFESGMNTGELFF. CDR3 nucleotide sequence: TGTGCCAGCAGCTTCGAGAGCGGCATGAACACCGGGGAGCTGTTTTTT.

About this clonotype: Germline and junction disagree at one end, which may indicate a read error. V usage is TRBV29-1 and J usage is TRBJ2-3; unclear D gene. CDR1 and CDR2 (germline): SQVTM, ANQGSEA. CDR3 size: 12 residues. The CDR3 protein is CNVDDNTDRQYF. The DNA for the CDR3 is TGCAACGTTGATGACAACACAGATAGGCAGTATTTT.